This T cell receptor beta chain was retrieved from a study of T cell responses to AZD1222 COVID-19 vaccine. Findings of the study overall: Clonal diversity was possibly underestimated, and the donors were mostly white British, with more females.

Libraries were prepared by immunoSEQ multiplex PCR; TCRdb keeps only in-frame clonotypes and omits some of them. The sample lists approximately 150,000 clones; roughly 92% were seen once. In the case of this clone: Its antigen is as yet unknown.

After removal of 7 bases from V and 3 bases from J, the junction contained 3 bases not matched to a gene. This CDR3 comprises 13 residues. The sample here was peripheral blood, taken on day 0 of AZD1222 vaccination. The V and J genes are TRBV12-3 or TRBV12-4 and TRBJ1-3; 7 bases match TRBD1. The receptor's source is an adult in good health. Here the CDR3 DNA reads TGTGCCAGCACCCGGACAGGTGGAAACACCATATATTTT. This sequence encodes CASTRTGGNTIYF.